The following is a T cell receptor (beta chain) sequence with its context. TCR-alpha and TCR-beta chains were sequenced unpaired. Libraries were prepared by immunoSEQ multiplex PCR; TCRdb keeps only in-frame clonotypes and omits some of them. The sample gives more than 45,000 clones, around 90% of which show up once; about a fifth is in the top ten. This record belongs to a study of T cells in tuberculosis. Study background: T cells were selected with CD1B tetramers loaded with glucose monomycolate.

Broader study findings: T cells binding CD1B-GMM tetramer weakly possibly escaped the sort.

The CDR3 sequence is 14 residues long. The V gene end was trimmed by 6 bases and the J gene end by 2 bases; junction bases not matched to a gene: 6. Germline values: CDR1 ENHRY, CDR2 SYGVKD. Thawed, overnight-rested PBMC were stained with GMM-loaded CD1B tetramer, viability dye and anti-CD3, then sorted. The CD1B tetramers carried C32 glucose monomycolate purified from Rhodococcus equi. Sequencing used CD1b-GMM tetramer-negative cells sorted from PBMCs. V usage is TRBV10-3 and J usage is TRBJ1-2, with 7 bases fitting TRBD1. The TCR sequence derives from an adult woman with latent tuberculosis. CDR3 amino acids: CAISKRQGNYGYTF. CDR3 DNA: TGTGCCATCAGCAAAAGACAGGGAAACTATGGCTACACCTTC.